This TCR beta chain was retrieved from a study of cytomegalovirus exposure and HLA in healthy donors. Regarding the study as a whole: HLA restriction was apparent for most CMV-associated TCR beta chains in a later analysis. An assumption of roughly uniform sequencing depth across donors underlay the presence/absence analyses.

Comment on this clone: Its antigen is not known. This same CDR3 is encoded by further DNA sequences in the sample.

CDR1 is GTSNPN and CDR2 is SVGIG in the germline V gene (reference sequence). CDR3 size: 11 residues. The ends were cut back, 2 bases at V and 6 bases at J, with 7 bases in the middle. The PCR used 60 Vbeta and 13 Jbeta primers. Profiling relied on immunoSEQ multiplex PCR, and the TCRdb table lists in-frame clones only, not all of them. Among over 150,000 clones listed, 75% to 85% were seen once. The sample consisted of PBMCs. The source of this sequence is a girl between 2 and 10 years old in good health and CMV-seropositive. This chain joins TRBV30 and TRBJ1-2; possible D gene TRBD1, 5 bases. CDR3 in DNA: TGTGCCTGGAGTCGGGGGGATGGCTACACCTTC. Translating gives CAWSRGDGYTF.